Included here is one T cell receptor beta chain sequence, with context. Assay: immunoSEQ multiplex PCR; the TCRdb copy retains only in-frame clones and omits some. The sample yields hundreds of thousands of clones, around nine tenths seen once. These data belong to a study of Ad26.COV2.S vaccination and SARS-CoV-2 variants. Treatment given: around 19 received Ad26.COV2.S at low or high dose, single or two shots; several received placebo; per-sample allocation not given. Vaccine and placebo recipients were sampled on day 63 after the first injection. The sequencing used peripheral blood, collected in a trial of Ad26.COV2.S vaccine versus placebo. The TCR originated in a person aged 18-60 years who received the Ad26.COV2.S COVID-19 vaccine or a placebo.

The CDR3 spells CASSLLSGNTEAFF. For the CDR3, the DNA is TGTGCCAGCAGCTTACTATCCGGTAACACTGAAGCTTTCTTT. The rearrangement uses TRBV7-9 and TRBJ1-1; no firm D call. V was trimmed by 2 bases and J by 2 bases, leaving 9 bases between them. CDR1 is SEHNR and CDR2 is FQNEAQ in the germline V gene (reference sequence). This CDR3 is 14 amino acids long.